The rows below give T cell receptor beta chains drawn from one sample of a study of molecular identifiers for immune sequencing clone quantification. MiXCR, applied by TCRdb to the PCR reads, yields one record per CDR3 protein. The sample contains about 35,000 distinct CDR3 sequences, 15% to 20% of which appear only once. Sample: naive CD8+ T cells from blood, with Jurkat cell RNA spiked in. The receptors shown here come from a human donor in good health. Some libraries in this study had Jurkat cell RNA spiked in. The CDR3 runs from the conserved cysteine through the conserved F or W. Each record gives: D gene, V gene, clone size, J gene, CDR3 protein, CDR3 DNA. A D gene is named only where the DNA matches it firmly. Not every row has a clone size; where given, it reads once, few, many or a size class.

D: .
V: TRBV6-2/TRBV6-3
size: many
J: TRBJ2-7
CDR3: CASTNSMYEQYF
DNA: TGTGCCAGCACCAACTCGATGTACGAGCAGTACTTC

D: TRBD2
V: TRBV28
size: .
J: TRBJ2-3
CDR3: CASMGTSGRSTDTQYF
DNA: TGTGCCAGCATGGGGACTAGCGGGAGGAGCACAGATACGCAGTATTTT

D: .
V: TRBV7-9
size: few
J: TRBJ1-1
CDR3: CASSEGGGTEAFF
DNA: TGTGCCAGCAGCGAGGGGGGGGGGACTGAAGCTTTCTTT

D: .
V: TRBV6-2/TRBV6-3
size: once
J: TRBJ2-7
CDR3: CASSYLPGSSYEQYF
DNA: TGTGCCAGCAGTTACCTTCCAGGGAGCTCCTACGAGCAGTACTTC

D: TRBD1
V: TRBV15
size: many
J: TRBJ1-5
CDR3: CATSINRGSNQPQHF
DNA: TGTGCCACCAGCATCAACAGGGGAAGCAATCAGCCCCAGCATTTT

D: .
V: TRBV5-6
size: many
J: TRBJ2-7
CDR3: CASSLGSSYEQYF
DNA: TGTGCCAGCAGCTTGGGGAGCTCCTACGAGCAGTACTTC

D: .
V: TRBV28
size: many
J: TRBJ2-7
CDR3: CASHRRGWYEQYF
DNA: TGTGCCAGCCACCGTCGGGGTTGGTACGAGCAGTACTTC

D: .
V: TRBV13
size: .
J: TRBJ2-7
CDR3: CASSFTDTSFEQYF
DNA: TGTGCCAGCAGCTTTACAGACACCTCCTTCGAGCAGTACTTT

D: .
V: TRBV11-2
size: few
J: TRBJ2-3
CDR3: CASSFLSEDTQYF
DNA: TGTGCCAGCAGCTTTCTCAGCGAAGATACGCAGTATTTT

D: .
V: TRBV4-2
size: few
J: TRBJ1-5
CDR3: CASSQGVEHQPQHF
DNA: TGTGCCAGCAGCCAAGGGGTTGAGCATCAGCCCCAGCATTTT

D: TRBD2
V: TRBV5-1
size: many
J: TRBJ2-1
CDR3: CASSSQIQLAAYNEQFF
DNA: TGCGCCAGCAGCTCACAAATTCAGCTAGCGGCCTACAATGAGCAGTTCTTC

D: .
V: TRBV14
size: many
J: TRBJ2-1
CDR3: CASSQVVRGNEQFF
DNA: TGTGCCAGCAGCCAAGTAGTGAGGGGTAATGAGCAGTTCTTC

D: TRBD2
V: TRBV4-2
size: .
J: TRBJ2-7
CDR3: CASSQEAGGDYEQYF
DNA: TGTGCCAGCAGCCAAGAAGCGGGAGGGGACTACGAGCAGTACTTC

D: .
V: TRBV5-6
size: .
J: TRBJ2-7
CDR3: CASTQVGRIYEQYF
DNA: TGTGCCAGCACTCAGGTCGGTAGGATCTACGAGCAGTACTTC

D: .
V: TRBV7-9
size: many
J: TRBJ1-2
CDR3: CASSLDNGYTF
DNA: TGTGCCAGCAGCTTAGACAATGGCTACACCTTC

D: .
V: TRBV18
size: .
J: TRBJ2-2
CDR3: CASLADNTGELFF
DNA: TGTGCCAGCTTGGCGGATAACACCGGGGAGCTGTTTTTT